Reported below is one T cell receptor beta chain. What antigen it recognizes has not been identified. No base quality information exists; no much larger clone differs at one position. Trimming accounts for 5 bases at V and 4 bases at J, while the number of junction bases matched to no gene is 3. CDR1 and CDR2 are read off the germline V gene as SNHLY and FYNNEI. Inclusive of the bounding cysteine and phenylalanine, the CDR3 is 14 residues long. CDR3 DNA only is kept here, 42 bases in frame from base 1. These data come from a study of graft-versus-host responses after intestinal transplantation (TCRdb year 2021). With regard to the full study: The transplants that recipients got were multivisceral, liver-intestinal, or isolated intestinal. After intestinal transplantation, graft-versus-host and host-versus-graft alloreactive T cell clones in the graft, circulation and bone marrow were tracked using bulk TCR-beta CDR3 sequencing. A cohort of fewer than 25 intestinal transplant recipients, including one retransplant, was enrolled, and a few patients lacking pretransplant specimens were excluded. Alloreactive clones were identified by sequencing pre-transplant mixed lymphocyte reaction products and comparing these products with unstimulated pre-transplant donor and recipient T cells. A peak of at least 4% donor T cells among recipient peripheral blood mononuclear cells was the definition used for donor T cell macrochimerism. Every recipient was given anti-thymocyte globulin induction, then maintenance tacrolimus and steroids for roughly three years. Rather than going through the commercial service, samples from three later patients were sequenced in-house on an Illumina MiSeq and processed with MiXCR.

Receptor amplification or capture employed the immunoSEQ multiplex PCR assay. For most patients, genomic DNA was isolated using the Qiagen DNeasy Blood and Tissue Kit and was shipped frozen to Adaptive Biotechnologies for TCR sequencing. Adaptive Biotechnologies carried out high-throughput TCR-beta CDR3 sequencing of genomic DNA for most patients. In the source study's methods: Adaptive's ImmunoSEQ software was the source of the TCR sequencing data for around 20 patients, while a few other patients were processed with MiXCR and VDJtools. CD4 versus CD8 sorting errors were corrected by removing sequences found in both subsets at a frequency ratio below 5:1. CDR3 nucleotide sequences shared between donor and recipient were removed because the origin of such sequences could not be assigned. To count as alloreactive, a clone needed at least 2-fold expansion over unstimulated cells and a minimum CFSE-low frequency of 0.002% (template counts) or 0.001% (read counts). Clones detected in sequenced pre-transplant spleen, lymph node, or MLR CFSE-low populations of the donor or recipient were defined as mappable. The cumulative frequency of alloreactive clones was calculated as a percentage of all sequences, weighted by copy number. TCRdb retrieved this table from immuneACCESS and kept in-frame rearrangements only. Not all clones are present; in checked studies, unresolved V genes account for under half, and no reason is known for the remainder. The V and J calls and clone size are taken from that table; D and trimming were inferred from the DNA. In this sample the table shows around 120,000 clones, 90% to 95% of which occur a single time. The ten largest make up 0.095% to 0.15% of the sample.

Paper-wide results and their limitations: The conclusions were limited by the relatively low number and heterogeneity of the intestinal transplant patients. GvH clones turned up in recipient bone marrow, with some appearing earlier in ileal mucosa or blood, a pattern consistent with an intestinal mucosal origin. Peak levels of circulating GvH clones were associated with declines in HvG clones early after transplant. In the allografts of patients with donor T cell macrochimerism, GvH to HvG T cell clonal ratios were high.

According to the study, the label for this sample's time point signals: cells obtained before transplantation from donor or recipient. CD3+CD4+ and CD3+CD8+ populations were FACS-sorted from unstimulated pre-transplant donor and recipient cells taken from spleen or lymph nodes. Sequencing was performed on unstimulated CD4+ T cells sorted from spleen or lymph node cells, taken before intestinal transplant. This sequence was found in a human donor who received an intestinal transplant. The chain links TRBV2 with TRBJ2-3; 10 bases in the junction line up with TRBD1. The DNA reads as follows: TGTGCCAGCAGTTGGACAGGGGGACCAGATACGCAGTATTTT. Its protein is CASSWTGGPDTQYF. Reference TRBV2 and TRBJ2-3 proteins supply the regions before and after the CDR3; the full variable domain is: EPEVTQTPSHQVTQMGQEVILRCVPISNHLYFYWYRQILGQKVEFLVSFYNNEISEKSEIFDDQFSVERPDGSNFTLKIRSTKLEDSAMYFCASSWTGGPDTQYFGPGTRLTVL.